These T cell receptor beta chains were read from a single sample in a study of cytomegalovirus exposure and HLA in healthy donors. Clones were read by immunoSEQ multiplex PCR, and TCRdb kept only the in-frame ones, dropping some. Altogether about 160,000 clones are present, roughly 80% being singletons, with the ten largest covering 1.3%. The sample was PBMCs. The source of these receptors is a young man in good health and CMV-seronegative. Each CDR3 is given with its conserved first and last residue. A D gene is named only where the DNA matches it firmly. Size is omitted from some rows. Given values are once, few, many or a class for expanded clones.

D,J,size,V,CDR3,DNA
TRBD1,TRBJ1-4,-,TRBV27,CASSSTGGGGIGKLFF,TGTGCCAGCAGTTCGACAGGGGGTGGGGGAATAGGAAAACTGTTTTTT
-,TRBJ2-6,-,TRBV19,CASIPGDSGANVLTF,TGTGCCAGTATCCCAGGGGACTCTGGGGCCAACGTCCTGACTTTC
-,TRBJ2-3,-,TRBV7-9,CASSSVGDTQYF,TGTGCCAGCAGTTCGGTTGGTGATACGCAGTATTTT
-,TRBJ1-1,few,TRBV28,CASSSHQSNTEAFF,TGTGCCAGCAGCTCCCATCAGTCGAACACTGAAGCTTTCTTT
TRBD2,TRBJ2-7,-,TRBV30,CACTSGAGLQYF,TGTGCCTGCACTAGCGGGGCCGGCCTCCAGTACTTC
-,TRBJ1-5,-,TRBV5-3,CARSLGQGLLQPQHF,TGTGCCAGAAGCTTGGGCCAGGGGCTTCTTCAGCCCCAGCATTTT
TRBD2,TRBJ2-1,few,TRBV27,CASSFSSGSRNEQFF,TGTGCCAGCAGCTTCTCTAGCGGGAGTAGGAATGAGCAGTTCTTC
TRBD1,TRBJ1-2,-,TRBV5-8,CASSDRDRVSSGYTF,TGTGCCAGCAGCGATCGGGACAGGGTATCAAGTGGCTACACCTTC
-,TRBJ1-4,once,TRBV18,CASSPSEATNEKLFF,TGTGCCAGCTCACCTTCAGAAGCAACTAATGAAAAACTGTTTTTT
TRBD2,TRBJ2-1,-,TRBV7-3,CASSQRSGRKFNEQFF,TGTGCCAGCTCCCAACGGAGCGGGAGAAAGTTTAATGAGCAGTTCTTC
TRBD2,TRBJ2-7,-,TRBV11-2,CASSLEASGAAEQYF,TGTGCCAGCAGCTTAGAAGCTAGCGGGGCCGCCGAGCAGTACTTC
TRBD1,TRBJ2-6,-,TRBV11-3,CASSQRTGSSGANVLTF,TGTGCCAGCAGCCAACGGACAGGGAGCTCTGGGGCCAACGTCCTGACTTTC
-,TRBJ1-1,-,TRBV19,CASRLRLNTEAFF,TGTGCCAGTAGACTAAGATTGAACACTGAAGCTTTCTTT
TRBD1,TRBJ1-5,-,TRBV18,CASSPGQGSQPQHF,TGTGCCAGCTCACCGGGACAGGGGAGTCAGCCCCAGCATTTT
-,TRBJ1-6,-,TRBV28,CASSQPTGSNSPLHF,TGTGCCAGCAGCCAACCGACGGGGTCTAATTCACCCCTCCACTTT
TRBD2,TRBJ2-1,-,TRBV2,CASSEGGLAVNEQFF,TGTGCCAGCAGTGAAGGGGGACTAGCGGTAAATGAGCAGTTCTTC
-,TRBJ1-3,-,TRBV5-3,CARREPGGHGNTIYF,TGTGCCAGAAGGGAACCGGGAGGTCATGGAAACACCATATATTTT
-,TRBJ1-1,-,TRBV4-1,CASSQAWFRGFLMNTEAFF,TGCGCCAGCAGCCAAGCATGGTTTCGGGGGTTCTTAATGAACACTGAAGCTTTCTTT
-,TRBJ1-4,-,TRBV15,CATSGGTVATNEKLFF,TGTGCCACCAGCGGGGGGACGGTCGCAACTAATGAAAAACTGTTTTTT
TRBD2,TRBJ2-5,-,TRBV11-2,CASSPAGGQETQYF,TGTGCCAGCAGCCCAGCGGGGGGCCAAGAGACCCAGTACTTC
-,TRBJ2-5,-,TRBV4-1,CASSQVEGGWETQYF,TGCGCCAGCAGCCAAGTAGAGGGCGGGTGGGAGACCCAGTACTTC
TRBD1,TRBJ2-5,-,TRBV6-1,CASRFGRGSEQYF,TGTGCCAGCAGATTCGGCAGGGGGTCTGAGCAGTACTTC
-,TRBJ2-3,-,TRBV7-2,CASSPGTDTQYF,TGTGCCAGCAGCCCGGGCACAGATACGCAGTATTTT
-,TRBJ2-7,-,TRBV6-1,CATPRWSRNYEQYF,TGTGCCACCCCCCGTTGGAGCAGAAACTACGAGCAGTACTTC
-,TRBJ1-5,-,TRBV7-8,CASSLGEGRGYPYSNQPQHF,TGTGCCAGCAGCTTAGGGGAAGGGAGGGGGTACCCTTATAGCAATCAGCCCCAGCATTTT
TRBD1,TRBJ1-4,-,TRBV7-9,CASSPATGANEKLFF,TGTGCCAGCAGCCCAGCGACAGGGGCTAATGAAAAACTGTTTTTT
TRBD2,TRBJ2-5,-,TRBV5-4,CASSLTSGIRQETQYF,TGTGCCAGCAGCTTAACTAGCGGGATACGCCAAGAGACCCAGTACTTC
TRBD1,TRBJ1-5,-,TRBV28,CASTLDRVNQPQHF,TGTGCCAGCACCTTGGACAGGGTCAATCAGCCCCAGCATTTT
TRBD1,TRBJ2-5,-,TRBV10-3,CAISESGQGETQYF,TGTGCCATCAGTGAGTCAGGACAGGGAGAGACCCAGTACTTC
-,TRBJ1-2,-,TRBV28,CASRTSGGYTF,TGTGCCAGCAGAACTTCGGGTGGCTACACCTTC
TRBD2,TRBJ2-5,once,TRBV5-4,CASSPPSGAETQYF,TGTGCCAGCAGCCCCCCCAGCGGGGCCGAGACCCAGTACTTC
-,TRBJ2-7,-,TRBV19,CASSTQGISYEQYF,TGTGCCAGTAGCACGCAGGGGATCTCCTACGAGCAGTACTTC
-,TRBJ1-2,-,TRBV27,CASSPGGAYGYTF,TGTGCCAGCAGTCCTGGGGGGGCCTATGGCTACACCTTC
TRBD2,TRBJ2-7,few,TRBV19,CASSSTGTSGPSYEQYF,TGTGCCAGTAGTTCGACCGGGACTAGCGGGCCTTCCTACGAGCAGTACTTC
TRBD1,TRBJ1-1,-,TRBV30,CAWDRDRFTEAFF,TGTGCCTGGGACCGGGACAGATTCACTGAAGCTTTCTTT
-,TRBJ1-1,-,TRBV30,CAWSPPMRPYTEAFF,TGTGCCTGGAGTCCTCCGATGAGGCCCTACACTGAAGCTTTCTTT
TRBD1,TRBJ2-7,-,TRBV30,CAWSVLNRGPGEQYF,TGTGCCTGGAGTGTACTTAACAGGGGGCCTGGGGAGCAGTACTTC
TRBD1,TRBJ2-7,few,TRBV7-2,CASSLGPGQPYEQYF,TGTGCCAGCAGCCTTGGACCGGGACAGCCGTACGAGCAGTACTTC
-,TRBJ2-3,-,TRBV6-4,CASSAEEASTDTQYF,TGTGCCAGCAGTGCGGAGGAAGCCAGCACAGATACGCAGTATTTT
TRBD1,TRBJ1-4,-,TRBV28,CASRDRATPNEKLFF,TGTGCCAGCAGAGACAGGGCAACCCCCAATGAAAAACTGTTTTTT
TRBD1,TRBJ2-7,-,TRBV2,CASRTGQSSLEQYF,TGTGCCAGCAGGACGGGACAGTCGTCCTTGGAGCAGTACTTC
-,TRBJ1-2,-,TRBV2,CASRDTGYYGYTF,TGTGCCAGCCGAGATACAGGTTACTATGGCTACACCTTC
TRBD1,TRBJ2-3,once,TRBV30,CARGQGVSDTQYF,TGTGCTCGCGGACAGGGGGTGTCAGATACGCAGTATTTT
-,TRBJ2-3,-,TRBV27,CARKGEDTQYF,TGTGCCAGAAAGGGAGAGGATACGCAGTATTTT
-,TRBJ1-2,-,TRBV7-3,CASSLGPDNGYTF,TGTGCCAGCAGCTTAGGCCCGGACAATGGCTACACCTTC
TRBD2,TRBJ2-1,-,TRBV14,CASSPMGLAHNEQFF,TGTGCCAGCAGCCCGATGGGACTAGCGCACAATGAGCAGTTCTTC
TRBD1,TRBJ2-7,-,TRBV6-5,CASRGQGLGLYF,TGTGCCAGCAGAGGACAGGGTTTGGGGCTGTACTTC
-,TRBJ2-2,-,TRBV5-1,CASRVSTGQTGELFF,TGCGCCAGCAGGGTGTCAACAGGGCAGACCGGGGAGCTGTTTTTT
TRBD1,TRBJ2-3,-,TRBV7-8,CASSLVDRGGDTQYF,TGTGCCAGCAGTTTGGTCGACAGGGGGGGAGATACGCAGTATTTT
TRBD1,TRBJ2-3,-,TRBV10-3,CATLDRASTDTQYF,TGTGCCACCCTGGACAGGGCGAGCACAGATACGCAGTATTTT
-,TRBJ1-2,once,TRBV28,CASSFPRGGNYGYTF,TGTGCCAGCAGTTTTCCGCGGGGAGGGAACTATGGCTACACCTTC
TRBD1,TRBJ2-5,-,TRBV14,CASSLSGGETQYF,TGTGCCAGCAGCTTGTCAGGGGGCGAGACCCAGTACTTC
TRBD1,TRBJ2-5,-,TRBV5-1,CASSRTGGEETQYF,TGCGCCAGCAGCCGGACAGGGGGCGAAGAGACCCAGTACTTC
TRBD2,TRBJ2-3,-,TRBV9,CASSVPAGDFTDTQYF,TGTGCCAGCAGCGTACCGGCGGGAGACTTCACAGATACGCAGTATTTT
TRBD2,TRBJ2-3,-,TRBV4-3,CASSQDGGTDTQYF,TGCGCCAGCAGCCAAGACGGGGGGACAGATACGCAGTATTTT
-,TRBJ1-6,-,TRBV30,CACSSESHNSPLHF,TGTGCCTGCTCGAGTGAGAGTCATAATTCACCCCTCCACTTT
-,TRBJ1-2,few,TRBV4-1,CASSQEQGGYTF,TGCGCCAGCAGCCAAGAGCAGGGAGGCTACACCTTC